This TCR beta chain originates from a study of blood T cell repertoires in COVID-19. As for the study in general: The study drew acute and convalescent COVID-19 samples from the United States, Italy and Spain.

Cohort placement rested on clinical history that participants reported themselves. Symptom resolution, clearance, or two negative PCRs marked donors in Cohort 3 as recovered. The assay was immunoSEQ multiplex PCR, and TCRdb's table has in-frame clones only and misses some. The table has under 200,000 clones, around 84% seen once. CDR1 and CDR2 from the germline V gene are LGHDT and YNNKEL (reference sequence). The CDR3 runs 16 residues. V lost 1 base and J lost 2; bases outside the gene matches: 5. The chain carries TRBV3-1 (or the pseudogene TRBV3-2) and TRBJ1-5; 7 bases match TRBD1. Sequencing used PBMCs or T cells enriched from blood (not recorded which). This clonotype was obtained from a man between 50 and 59 years old who had recovered from COVID-19. The CDR3 sequence: CASSQAKGAGNQPQHF. CDR3 DNA sequence: TGTGCCAGCAGCCAAGCAAAGGGGGCTGGCAATCAGCCCCAGCATTTT.